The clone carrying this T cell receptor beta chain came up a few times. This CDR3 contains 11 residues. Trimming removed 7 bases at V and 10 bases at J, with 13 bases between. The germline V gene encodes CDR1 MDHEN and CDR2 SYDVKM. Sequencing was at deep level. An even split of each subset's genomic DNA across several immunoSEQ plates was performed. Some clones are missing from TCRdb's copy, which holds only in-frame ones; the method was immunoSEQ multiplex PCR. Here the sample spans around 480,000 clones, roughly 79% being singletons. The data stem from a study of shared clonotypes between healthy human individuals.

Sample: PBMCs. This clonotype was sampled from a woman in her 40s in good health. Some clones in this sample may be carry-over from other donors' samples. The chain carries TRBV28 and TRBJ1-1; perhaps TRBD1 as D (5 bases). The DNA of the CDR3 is TGTGCCAGCATCCAAGACAGCGGAGCTTTCTTT. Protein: CASIQDSGAFF.